This T cell receptor beta chain comes out of a study of beta chain features in type 1 diabetes. Germline V gene lookup returns CDR1 SGHRS and CDR2 YFSETQ. The CDR3 extends over 17 amino acids. The V gene lost 0 bases and the J gene lost 0 bases, with 13 bases spanning the gap. The whole isolated RNA underwent reverse transcription, so sequencing captured expressed TCRB transcripts. Sequencing was performed with immunoSEQ multiplex PCR; in TCRdb, only in-frame clones are kept and a portion is missing. The sample has about half a million clones; about 10% are singletons. This TCR came from a woman between 18 and 30 years old in good health. Sequences were obtained from naive CD4+ T cells from blood. V usage is TRBV5-1 and J usage is TRBJ2-1; possibly TRBD2 for D (5 bases). CDR3 nucleotides: TGCGCCAGCAGCTTGGTTGCGGGCGGTAGCTCCTACAATGAGCAGTTCTTC. It translates to CASSLVAGGSSYNEQFF.